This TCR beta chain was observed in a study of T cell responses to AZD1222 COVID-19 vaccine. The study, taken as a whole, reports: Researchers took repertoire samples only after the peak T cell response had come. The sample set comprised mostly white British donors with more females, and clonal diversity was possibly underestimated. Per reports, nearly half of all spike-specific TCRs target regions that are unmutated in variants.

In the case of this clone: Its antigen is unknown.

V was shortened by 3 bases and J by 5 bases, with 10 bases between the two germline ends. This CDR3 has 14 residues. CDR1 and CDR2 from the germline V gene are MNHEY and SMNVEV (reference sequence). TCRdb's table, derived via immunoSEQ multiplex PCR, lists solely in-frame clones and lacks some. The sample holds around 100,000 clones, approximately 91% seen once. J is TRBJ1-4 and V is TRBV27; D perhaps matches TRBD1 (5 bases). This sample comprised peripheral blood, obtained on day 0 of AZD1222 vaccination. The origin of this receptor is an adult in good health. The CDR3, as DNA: TGTGCCAGCAGTTTTTCAGGGTGGAATGAAAAACTGTTTTTT. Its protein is CASSFSGWNEKLFF. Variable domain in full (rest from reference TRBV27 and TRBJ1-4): EAQVTQNPRYLITVTGKKLTVTCSQNMNHEYMSWYRQDPGLGLRQIYYSMNVEVTDKGDVPEGYKVSRKEKRNFPLILESPSPNQTSLYFCASSFSGWNEKLFFGSGTQLSVL.